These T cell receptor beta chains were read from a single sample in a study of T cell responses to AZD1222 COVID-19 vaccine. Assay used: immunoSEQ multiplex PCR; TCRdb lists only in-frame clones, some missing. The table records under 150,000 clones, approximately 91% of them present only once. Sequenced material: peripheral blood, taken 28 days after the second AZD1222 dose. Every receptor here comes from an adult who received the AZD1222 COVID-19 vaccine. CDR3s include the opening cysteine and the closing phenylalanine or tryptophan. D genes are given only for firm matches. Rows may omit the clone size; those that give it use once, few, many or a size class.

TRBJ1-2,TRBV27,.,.,CASSSSGAEPRYGYTF,TGTGCCAGCAGTTCCTCCGGCGCCGAACCTCGCTATGGCTACACCTTC
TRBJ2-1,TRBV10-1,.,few,CASSGYSQEQFF,TGCGCCAGCAGTGGGTATAGCCAAGAGCAGTTCTTC
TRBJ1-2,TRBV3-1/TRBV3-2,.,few,CASSQFLGYGYTF,TGTGCCAGCAGCCAGTTCTTGGGGTATGGCTACACCTTC
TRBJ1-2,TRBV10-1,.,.,CASQSGTWDYGYTF,TGCGCCAGCCAATCTGGGACGTGGGACTATGGCTACACCTTC
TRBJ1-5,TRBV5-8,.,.,CASSGHPVQPQHF,TGTGCCAGCAGCGGGCACCCCGTCCAGCCCCAGCATTTT
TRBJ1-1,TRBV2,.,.,CASSGAGNTEAFF,TGTGCCAGCAGTGGGGCAGGGAACACTGAAGCTTTCTTT
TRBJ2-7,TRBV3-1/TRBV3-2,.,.,CASSQHLLAEQYF,TGTGCCAGCAGCCAGCACCTCCTAGCTGAGCAGTACTTC
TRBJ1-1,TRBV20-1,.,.,CSASDRKKAFF,TGCAGTGCTAGTGACAGAAAAAAAGCTTTCTTT
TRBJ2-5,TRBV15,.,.,CATSTRGGRETQYF,TGTGCCACCAGCACCCGAGGGGGAAGGGAGACCCAGTACTTC
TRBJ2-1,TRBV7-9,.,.,CASSPGLPRASYNEQFF,TGTGCCAGCAGCCCTGGACTGCCGAGGGCGTCCTACAATGAGCAGTTCTTC
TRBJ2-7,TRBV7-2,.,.,CASSPSSLLSYEQYF,TGTGCCAGCAGCCCTTCCTCTTTACTCTCCTACGAGCAGTACTTC
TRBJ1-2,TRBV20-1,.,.,CSASRREHGYTF,TGCAGTGCTAGTCGCAGGGAGCACGGCTACACCTTC
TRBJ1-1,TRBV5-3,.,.,CARSLRPGGNTEAFF,TGTGCCAGAAGCTTGAGGCCTGGAGGGAACACTGAAGCTTTCTTT
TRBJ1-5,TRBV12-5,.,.,CASGIHPQPQHF,TGTGCTAGTGGCATACACCCTCAGCCCCAGCATTTT
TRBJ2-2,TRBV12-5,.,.,CASQGGTGELFF,TGTGCTAGTCAGGGAGGCACCGGGGAGCTGTTTTTT
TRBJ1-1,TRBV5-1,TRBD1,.,CASSLLVTGAPLNTEAFF,TGCGCCAGCAGCTTGCTTGTAACAGGGGCTCCCTTGAACACTGAAGCTTTCTTT
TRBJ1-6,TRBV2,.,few,CASSRAENSPLHF,TGTGCCAGCAGCAGGGCAGAGAATTCACCCCTCCACTTT
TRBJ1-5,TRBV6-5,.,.,CASSYGGASNQPQHF,TGTGCCAGCAGTTACGGGGGGGCGAGCAATCAGCCCCAGCATTTT
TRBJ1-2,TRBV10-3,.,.,CAISNTGYGYTF,TGTGCCATCAGCAACACAGGCTATGGCTACACCTTC
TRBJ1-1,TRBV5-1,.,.,CASSFSTELNTEAFF,TGCGCCAGCAGCTTCTCGACAGAGCTGAACACTGAAGCTTTCTTT
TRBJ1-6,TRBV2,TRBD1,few,CASSPGQGFLPLHF,TGTGCCAGCAGTCCGGGACAGGGGTTTTTACCCCTCCACTTT
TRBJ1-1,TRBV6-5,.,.,CASSYREGDTEAFF,TGTGCCAGCAGTTACAGGGAGGGGGACACTGAAGCTTTCTTT
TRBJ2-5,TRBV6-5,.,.,CASKRGQETQYF,TGTGCCAGCAAAAGGGGCCAAGAGACCCAGTACTTC
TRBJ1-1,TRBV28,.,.,CASSFGVEAFF,TGTGCCAGCAGTTTTGGGGTTGAAGCTTTCTTT
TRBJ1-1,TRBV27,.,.,CASKWGENTEAFF,TGTGCCAGCAAGTGGGGGGAGAACACTGAAGCTTTCTTT
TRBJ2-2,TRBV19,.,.,CASQRGELFF,TGTGCCTCCCAAAGGGGGGAGCTGTTTTTT